This T cell receptor beta chain was captured by sequencing in a study of graft-versus-host responses after intestinal transplantation. Study at large: Every recipient underwent anti-thymocyte globulin induction, then tacrolimus and steroids for roughly three years.

Method: immunoSEQ multiplex PCR; TCRdb's copy keeps in-frame clones and lacks some. The table includes 74,000 or so clones, approximately 90% detected once. Losses at the gene ends were 5 bases for V and 4 bases for J; bases not matched to a gene: 3. CDR1 MNHEY and CDR2 SMNVEV come from the germline V gene (reference sequence). CDR3 size: 14 residues. This sequence originates from a human patient who received an intestinal transplant, so some T cells may come from the graft donor. The rearrangement links TRBV27 to TRBJ2-1; 9 bases agree with TRBD2. Sample: PBMCs, taken 98 days after intestinal transplantation. The CDR3 coding sequence is TGTGCCAGCAGTCGCGGGGGGGGTTACAATGAGCAGTTCTTC. The encoded protein is CASSRGGGYNEQFF.